The 4 T cell receptor beta chains below come from one sample, sequenced in a study of human T cells and chemical hapten exposure. Time point in this sample: patch test 2, 6 weeks after DPC sensitization. As to treatment: therapeutic diphenylcyclopropenone sensitization with weekly scalp DPC. Via MiXCR, TCRdb re-called the RACE reads, giving one row per CDR3 protein. The table shows just over 350,000 distinct CDR3 sequences, with 6% to 7% occurring only once. The sample consisted of whole blood, taken in connection with sensitization to the hapten diphenylcyclopropenone (DPC). The receptor source for this set is a young woman with alopecia areata. Some clones in this sample may be carry-over from other donors' samples.

This clonotype was recorded at least ten times. The chain carries TRBV6-4 and TRBJ1-2, with TRBD1 identical over 10 bases. Germline CDR1 is MRHNA and CDR2 is SNTAGT. The CDR3 runs to 17 residues. The V and J ends lost 0 bases and 4 bases, in that order; junction bases with no gene match: 8. CDR3 in DNA: TGTGCCAGCAGTGACTCGACAGGGGGCTGGAGACGCTATGGCTACACCTTC. Translating it yields CASSDSTGGWRRYGYTF.

This clonotype has only a few counts. The chain employs TRBV28 and TRBJ2-2; weak D call: TRBD2 (6 bases). Per the germline V gene, CDR1 is MDHEN and CDR2 is SYDVKM. The V end was cut by 5 bases, the J end by 3 bases, with 13 bases between. The CDR3 consists of 15 residues. The CDR3 DNA follows: TGTGCCAGCAGTGCTCCCCGGGAGTACACCGGGGAGCTGTTTTTT. Translated, it gives CASSAPREYTGELFF.

This clonotype showed up many times. The V call is TRBV7-8, the J call TRBJ1-5, with D maybe TRBD1 (5 bases). Germline CDR1 SGHVS, CDR2 FQNEAQ. This CDR3 contains 21 residues. V was shortened by 0 bases and J by 0 bases, with 24 bases between the two germline ends. The CDR3 is CASSLASPTEILGYSNQPQHF. For the CDR3, the DNA is TGTGCCAGCAGCTTAGCGTCCCCGACAGAGATCTTGGGATATAGCAATCAGCCCCAGCATTTT.

This clonotype was detected ten times or more. The rearrangement joins TRBV7-2 to TRBJ1-3; D uncertain. Germline loops: CDR1 SGHTA, CDR2 FQGNSA. V was pared by 1 base and J by 1 base, with 5 bases between. This CDR3 contains 14 residues. This CDR3 is CASSLDVSGNTIYF. The CDR3 coding sequence is TGTGCCAGCAGCTTAGATGTTTCTGGAAACACCATATATTTT.